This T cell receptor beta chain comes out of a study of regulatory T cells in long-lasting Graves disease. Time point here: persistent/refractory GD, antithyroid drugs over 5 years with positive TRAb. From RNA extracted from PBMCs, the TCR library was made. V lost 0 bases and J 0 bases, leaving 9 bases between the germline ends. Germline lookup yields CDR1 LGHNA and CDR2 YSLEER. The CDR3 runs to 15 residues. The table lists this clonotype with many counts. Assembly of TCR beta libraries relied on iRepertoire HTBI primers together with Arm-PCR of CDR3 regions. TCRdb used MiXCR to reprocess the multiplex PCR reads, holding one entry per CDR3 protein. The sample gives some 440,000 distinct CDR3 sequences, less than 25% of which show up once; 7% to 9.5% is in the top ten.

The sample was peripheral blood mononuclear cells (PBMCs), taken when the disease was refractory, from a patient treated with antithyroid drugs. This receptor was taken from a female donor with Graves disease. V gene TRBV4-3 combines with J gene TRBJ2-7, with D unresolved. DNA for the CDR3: TGCGCCAGCAGCCAAGAAAGGCAGGACTCCTACGAGCAGTACTTC. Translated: CASSQERQDSYEQYF.